This passage covers 30 T cell receptor beta chains from one sample sequenced in a study of blood T cell repertoires in COVID-19. Method: immunoSEQ multiplex PCR; TCRdb's copy keeps in-frame clones and lacks some. The data hold 95,000 to 150,000 clones, with over 75% observed a single time. The material sequenced was peripheral blood. These receptors were taken from a man at least 80 years old with active or convalescent COVID-19.

V gene TRBV12-3 or TRBV12-4 combines with J gene TRBJ1-2, with D possibly being TRBD1 (5 bases). This CDR3 is built from 12 residues. Trimming took 5 bases from V and 5 from J, leaving 9 bases between them. The CDR3 here is CASSPRGYGYTF. The CDR3 DNA reads as TGTGCCAGCAGTCCGCGGGGGTATGGCTACACCTTC.

This clone has only one observation. The chain links TRBV10-3 to TRBJ2-2, with TRBD2 identical over 9 bases. Germline V lookup: CDR1 ENHRY, CDR2 SYGVKD. V was pared by 0 bases and J by 6 bases, with 2 bases of the junction left unmatched. CDR3 length equals 15 residues. CDR3 region: CAISESSGGSGELFF. The CDR3 nucleotides read TGTGCCATCAGTGAGTCTAGCGGGGGCTCCGGGGAGCTGTTTTTT.

The genes are TRBV7-8 and TRBJ2-3; 8 nucleotides line up with TRBD2. Germline V lookup: CDR1 SGHVS, CDR2 FQNEAQ. Trimming took 1 base from V and 6 from J; bases not matched to a gene: 9. The CDR3 totals 16 residues. The CDR3 loop reads CASSLVSGGPVDTQYF. Written as DNA, the CDR3 is TGTGCCAGCAGCTTAGTATCGGGGGGGCCCGTTGATACGCAGTATTTT.

The rearrangement links TRBV5-1 to TRBJ1-5; D gene unclear. CDR3 size: 14 residues. The V gene's germline CDR1 is SGHRS and CDR2 YFSETQ. The ends were cut back, 4 bases at V and 7 bases at J, with 15 bases in the middle. CDR3 amino acids: CASSPFGGEQPQHF. DNA for the CDR3: TGCGCCAGCAGCCCATTCGGAGGTGAACAGCCCCAGCATTTT.

The rearrangement uses TRBV28 and TRBJ2-2, with 8 bases matching TRBD1. Per germline, CDR1 MDHEN and CDR2 SYDVKM. After removal of 8 bases from V and 5 bases from J, the junction contained 4 bases not matched to a gene. This CDR3 has 13 amino acids. CDR3 protein: CASLQGGTGELFF. CDR3 sequence (DNA): TGTGCCAGCTTACAGGGGGGAACCGGGGAGCTGTTTTTT.

The genes are TRBV18 and TRBJ2-4, with no clear D. Germline V gene sequence: CDR1 KGHSH, CDR2 LQKENI. The CDR3 runs 16 residues. V lost 0 bases and J lost 0, with 9 bases in between. In DNA form, the CDR3 reads TGTGCCAGCTCACCACCTCAACAGATAGCCAAAAACATTCAGTACTTC. Its protein is CASSPPQQIAKNIQYF.

V gene TRBV19 combines with J gene TRBJ1-2; 7 positions match TRBD1. The CDR3 runs to 13 residues. Trimming removed 4 bases from V and 5 bases from J; junction bases left unmatched: 4. Germline V gene lookup returns CDR1 LNHDA and CDR2 SQIVND (reference sequence). CDR3 coding DNA: TGTGCCAGTAGTACAGGGGGAGCTTATGGCTACACCTTC. Residues: CASSTGGAYGYTF. The whole variable domain, filled in from reference TRBV19 and TRBJ1-2, reads DGGITQSPKYLFRKEGQNVTLSCEQNLNHDAMYWYRQDPGQGLRLIYYSQIVNDFQKGDIAEGYSVSREKKESFPLTVTSAQKNPTAFYLCASSTGGAYGYTFGSGTRLTVV.

The table lists this clone with a count of one. This rearrangement joins TRBV20-1 to TRBJ1-2; the match to TRBD1 covers 7 bases. This CDR3 is built from 11 residues. CDR1 is DFQATT, CDR2 SNEGSKA, per germline (reference sequence). Trimming cost V 6 bases and J 8 bases; bases outside gene matches: 6. The CDR3 here is CSAPGQVGYTF. The CDR3 nucleotides are TGCAGTGCCCCCGGACAGGTCGGCTACACCTTC.

This clone was observed a single time. V usage is TRBV7-6 and J usage is TRBJ2-1; TRBD1 agrees at 11 bases. This CDR3 comprises 15 residues. Germline CDR1 and CDR2: SGHVS and FNYEAQ. The J segment lost 3 bases and the V segment lost 5 bases, leaving 3 bases of the junction unmatched. DNA of the CDR3: TGTGCCAGCAGCCCTGGGACAGGGGGCTACAATGAGCAGTTCTTC. It specifies CASSPGTGGYNEQFF.

The chain recombines TRBV15 with TRBJ1-5; D gene uncertain. The CDR3 runs 15 residues. Deletions cut 0 bases from V and 3 bases from J, with 9 bases between. Germline-derived CDR1 and CDR2 are LNHNV and YYDKDF (reference sequence). The CDR3 protein is CATSRDQAYNQPQHF. CDR3 nucleotides: TGTGCCACCAGCAGAGATCAGGCCTACAATCAGCCCCAGCATTTT.

The chain combines TRBV5-1 with TRBJ1-1, with D tentatively TRBD1 (6 bases). The V gene's germline CDR1 is SGHRS and CDR2 YFSETQ. V was cut by 4 bases and J by 2 bases, with 9 bases left in between. The CDR3 sequence is 13 residues long. CDR3 nucleotide sequence: TGCGCCAGCAGCACGGGACAAAACACTGAAGCTTTCTTT. Translation gives CASSTGQNTEAFF.

V is TRBV27 and J is TRBJ2-7; possible D gene TRBD1, 6 bases. V lost 8 bases and J lost 3, with 14 bases in between. Germline V lookup: CDR1 MNHEY, CDR2 SMNVEV (reference sequence). This CDR3 has 13 amino acids. The CDR3 is CASGRGDLYEQYF. The DNA of the CDR3 is TGTGCCAGCGGCAGGGGAGACCTCTACGAGCAGTACTTC.

This chain links TRBV10-3 with TRBJ2-3, with 13 bases aligning to TRBD2. V shed 3 bases, J shed 6 bases, and the junction held 12 bases outside the gene matches. Per germline, CDR1 ENHRY and CDR2 SYGVKD. There are 18 residues in the CDR3. The CDR3 nucleotides read TGTGCCATCAGTGAAACTAGCGGGGGGGCCCTAGGTCGGGATACGCAGTATTTT. Amino acids: CAISETSGGALGRDTQYF.

J is TRBJ1-5 and V is TRBV19; weak D call: TRBD1 (5 bases). The CDR3 totals 15 residues. Germline values: CDR1 LNHDA, CDR2 SQIVND (reference sequence). The germline V and J ends were trimmed by 6 bases and 5 bases, with 17 bases remaining between them. The CDR3 sequence is CASRQSGGKHQPQHF. The CDR3 nucleotides are TGTGCCAGTAGACAATCCGGGGGAAAACATCAGCCCCAGCATTTT.

The DNA for the CDR3 is TGTGCCAGCAGCTTCAACTCGGGACAGGGAGGTCAGCCCCAGCATTTT. Its translation: CASSFNSGQGGQPQHF. The chain combines TRBV5-6 with TRBJ1-5; 9 bases are shared with TRBD1. Trimming took 2 bases from V and 6 from J; bases not matched to a gene: 9. This CDR3 has 16 amino acids. CDR1 is SGHDT and CDR2 is YYEEEE in the germline V gene.

This chain connects TRBV24-1 to TRBJ2-7; possibly TRBD1 for D (5 bases). Germline V CDR1 and CDR2: KGHDR, SFDVKD. This CDR3 region has 15 residues. The ends were cut back, 5 bases at V and 3 bases at J, with 16 bases in the middle. CDR3 loop: CATSAEDIPLYEQYF. DNA of the CDR3: TGTGCCACCAGTGCCGAGGACATTCCCCTCTACGAGCAGTACTTC.

The chain uses TRBV5-1 and TRBJ2-7, with a possible D match to TRBD1 (5 bases). From germline, CDR1 is SGHRS and CDR2 YFSETQ. This CDR3 is 17 amino acids long. V lost 4 bases and J 1 base, leaving 21 bases between the germline ends. The CDR3 region has the DNA TGCGCCAGCAGCCCAAATGCACAAGGGGTCGGGTCCTACGAGCAGTACTTC. Translated, it gives CASSPNAQGVGSYEQYF.

This clone appeared a few times. J is TRBJ1-2 and V is TRBV7-2; 9 bases map to TRBD1. The germline V gene has CDR1 SGHTA and CDR2 FQGNSA. The V and J ends lost 7 bases and 1 base, in that order; junction bases with no gene match: 4. The length of the CDR3 is 14 residues. CDR3 sequence reads: CASTGQGSNYGYTF. CDR3 sequence (DNA): TGTGCCAGCACCGGACAGGGGAGTAACTATGGCTACACCTTC.

The rearrangement links TRBV27 to TRBJ2-7, with TRBD1 matching 8 bases. V lost 2 bases, J lost 0 bases, and 3 bases stayed unmatched. Germline values: CDR1 MNHEY, CDR2 SMNVEV (reference sequence). The CDR3 extends over 15 amino acids. Here the CDR3 DNA reads TGTGCCAGCAGTTTAGGAGGGACAGGCTCCTACGAGCAGTACTTC. It yields the protein CASSLGGTGSYEQYF.

The V and J genes are TRBV28 and TRBJ2-1; 10 bases are shared with TRBD2. Germline CDR1 and CDR2: MDHEN and SYDVKM. This CDR3 region has 16 residues. Trimming took 4 bases from V and 10 from J; bases not matched to a gene: 13. The CDR3 DNA is TGTGCCAGCAGTTCCCTAGCGGGGGCCGGCCCAGGGGAGCAGTTCTTC. Protein product: CASSSLAGAGPGEQFF.

V is TRBV10-2 and J is TRBJ2-2; D remains ambiguous. CDR3 length: 15 amino acids. Trimming cost V 6 bases and J 5 bases, with 16 bases left between them. Germline V CDR1 and CDR2: WSHSY, SAAADI. CDR3 sequence (DNA): TGCGCCAGCAGCCCCGACCCCGGAGCAACCGGGGAGCTGTTTTTT. It encodes CASSPDPGATGELFF.

The chain links TRBV30 to TRBJ2-2; the match to TRBD2 covers 7 bases. The germline V gene encodes CDR1 GTSNPN and CDR2 SVGIG (reference sequence). V was clipped by 2 bases and J by 5 bases; unmatched bases: 5. The CDR3 extends over 14 amino acids. The CDR3 DNA is TGTGCCTGGAGTTCTGGACTAGGGACCGGGGAGCTGTTTTTT. Translated: CAWSSGLGTGELFF.

The chain has TRBV5-8 and TRBJ1-6, with 10 bases identical to TRBD1. The CDR3 totals 15 residues. CDR1 is SGHTS and CDR2 is YDEGEE in the germline V gene. V was pared by 4 bases and J by 11 bases, with 9 bases of the junction left unmatched. In nucleotides, the CDR3 is TGTGCCAGCAGCCCTCCCGGGACAGGGGAACCACCCCTCCACTTT. It specifies CASSPPGTGEPPLHF. Full variable domain (outside the CDR3, taken from reference TRBV5-8 and TRBJ1-6): EAGVTQSPTHLIKTRGQQATLRCSPISGHTSVYWYQQALGLGLQFLLWYDEGEERNRGNFPPRFSGRQFPNYSSELNVNALELEDSALYLCASSPPGTGEPPLHFGNGTRLTVT.

This rearrangement joins TRBV28 to TRBJ1-2, with D possibly matching TRBD1 (6 bases). CDR1 MDHEN and CDR2 SYDVKM come from the germline V gene. Trimming left V 6 bases short and J 10 bases short, with 15 bases between. CDR3 length: 12 amino acids. CDR3 DNA sequence: TGTGCCAGCAGGGGACAAGGGTACGACTACACCTTC. This encodes CASRGQGYDYTF.

V gene TRBV27 combines with J gene TRBJ2-7; D might be TRBD2 (6 bases). V shed 2 bases and J shed 3 bases, with 11 bases lying between them. CDR3 length: 14 amino acids. Germline V CDR1 and CDR2: MNHEY, SMNVEV (reference sequence). The CDR3 protein is CASSLGVGGYEQYF. The CDR3, as DNA: TGTGCCAGCAGTTTAGGGGTGGGGGGCTACGAGCAGTACTTC.

This clone occurred a few times. The chain has TRBV7-3 and TRBJ2-2; 14 bases agree with TRBD2. Trimming cost V 6 bases and J 3 bases; bases outside gene matches: 6. Per the germline V gene, CDR1 is SGHTA and CDR2 is FQGTGA. There are 17 residues in the CDR3. CDR3 nucleotide sequence: TGTGCCAGCAGGCCGGGACTAGCGGGGGCGGACACCGGGGAGCTGTTTTTT. This sequence encodes CASRPGLAGADTGELFF.

The rearrangement joins TRBV5-4 to TRBJ2-5; TRBD2 might be the D (5 bases). The CDR3 has 13 amino acids. Trimming shortened V by 3 bases and J by 9 bases, and 15 bases separated the two germline ends. Germline loops: CDR1 SGHNT, CDR2 YYREEE (reference sequence). The CDR3 bases are TGTGCCAGCAGCTCCAACGGAGGTAGGGCCCAGTACTTC. Translated, it gives CASSSNGGRAQYF.

The V gene is TRBV6-5, the J gene TRBJ2-7; 8 bases are a match to TRBD2. The CDR3 spans 15 residues. The V and J ends lost 7 bases and 2 bases, in that order; junction bases with no gene match: 10. Germline assignment: CDR1 MNHEY and CDR2 SVGAGI. The CDR3 sequence is CASNSPGGGPYEQYF. The CDR3 DNA reads as TGTGCCAGCAATTCTCCCGGCGGGGGGCCCTACGAGCAGTACTTC.

This clone came up once. This chain connects TRBV6-6 to TRBJ2-7; 9 bases map to TRBD2. The V gene's germline CDR1 is MNHNY and CDR2 SVGAGI (reference sequence). V shed 4 bases, J shed 1 base, and the junction held 5 bases outside the gene matches. The CDR3 is 15 amino acids. The CDR3 reads CASSSTSGASYEQYF. CDR3 coding DNA: TGTGCCAGCAGTTCGACTAGCGGAGCTTCCTACGAGCAGTACTTC.

J is TRBJ2-4 and V is TRBV5-1, with D possibly matching TRBD2 (5 bases). Trimming removed 5 bases at V and 1 base at J, with 25 bases between. This CDR3 has 19 amino acids. CDR1 is SGHRS and CDR2 is YFSETQ in the germline V gene. The CDR3 coding sequence is TGCGCCAGCAGAGGACGAGACTATCTACCTCCCAGGGCCAAAAACATTCAGTACTTC. Residues: CASRGRDYLPPRAKNIQYF.